The T cell receptor (beta chain) under discussion was sequenced for a study of early T cells in non-severe SARS-CoV-2 infection. After removal of 4 bases from V and 4 bases from J, the junction contained 6 bases not matched to a gene. CDR1 and CDR2 (germline): KGHDR, SFDVKD. CDR3 length: 15 amino acids. Attachment of unique molecular identifiers was made to individual cDNA molecules. MiXCR, applied by TCRdb to the 5' RACE reads, yields one record per CDR3 protein. The sample carries roughly 120,000 distinct CDR3 sequences, under 15% recorded once. Sequencing was done on a sample of whole blood. This chain links TRBV24-1 with TRBJ2-1, with TRBD1 matching 7 bases. The TCR sequence derives from an adult who was a healthcare worker with PCR-confirmed SARS-CoV-2 infection or an uninfected control (not recorded which). In DNA form, the CDR3 reads TGTGCCACCAGTGAGGGGACAGCTCAGTACAATGAGCAGTTCTTC. Protein: CATSEGTAQYNEQFF.